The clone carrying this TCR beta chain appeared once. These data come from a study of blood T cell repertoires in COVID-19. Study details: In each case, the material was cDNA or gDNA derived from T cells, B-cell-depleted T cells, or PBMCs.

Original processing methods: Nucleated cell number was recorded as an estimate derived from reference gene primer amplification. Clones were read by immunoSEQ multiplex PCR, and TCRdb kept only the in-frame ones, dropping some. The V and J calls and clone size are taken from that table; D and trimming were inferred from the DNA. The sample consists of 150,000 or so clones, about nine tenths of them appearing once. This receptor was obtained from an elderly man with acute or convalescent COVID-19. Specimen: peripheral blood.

This CDR3 reads CASSSGQINTEAFF. The CDR3 DNA is TGCGCCAGCAGCTCTGGACAGATCAACACTGAAGCTTTCTTT. The chain links TRBV4-1 to TRBJ1-1; a weak D match, TRBD1 (6 bases). The germline gives CDR1 MGHRA, CDR2 YSYEKL. The CDR3 runs to 14 residues. Trimming left V 5 bases short and J 2 bases short, with 12 bases between.